What follows describes a single T cell receptor beta chain. Its antigen remains unidentified. Regarding treatment: oral pan-JAK inhibitor, 5-10 mg twice daily. This record comes from a study of CD8+ T cells in alopecia areata. As the sequencing template, cDNA was produced by extracting RNA and reverse transcribing it. Measured with immunoSEQ multiplex PCR; TCRdb has only the in-frame clones, and not every one. The data contain a few hundred thousand clones, about two fifths of them singletons. This CDR3 contains 13 residues. V shed 1 base and J shed 6 bases, with 10 bases lying between them. Germline CDR1 reads MNHEY; CDR2 reads SVGAGI. Study-level results: In blood and scalp, many expanded lesional clones persisted during tofacitinib.

The source of this sequence is a human donor with alopecia areata. The V and J genes are TRBV6-5 and TRBJ2-7; D is perhaps TRBD1 or TRBD2 (5 bases each). The material sequenced was CD4+ T cells sorted from blood, taken at approximately week 30, from a patient treated with tofacitinib. CDR3 sequence reads: CASSYLRDGEQYF. The CDR3 nucleotides are TGTGCCAGCAGTTACTTGAGGGACGGCGAGCAGTACTTC.